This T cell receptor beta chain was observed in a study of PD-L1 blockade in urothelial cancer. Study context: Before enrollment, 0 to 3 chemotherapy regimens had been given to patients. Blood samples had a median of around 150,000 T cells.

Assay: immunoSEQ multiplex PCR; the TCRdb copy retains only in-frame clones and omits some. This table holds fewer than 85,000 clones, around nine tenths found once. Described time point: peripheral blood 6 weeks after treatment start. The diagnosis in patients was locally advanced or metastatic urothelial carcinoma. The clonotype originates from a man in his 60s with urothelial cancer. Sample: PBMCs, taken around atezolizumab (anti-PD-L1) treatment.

CDR3 in amino acids: CASSQVPRKINYGYTF. The CDR3 DNA reads as TGCGCCAGCAGCCAGGTGCCCAGAAAAATCAACTATGGCTACACCTTC. The chain carries TRBV4-1 and TRBJ1-2, with D hard to call. The CDR3 length is 16 residues. V was shortened by 3 bases and J by 2 bases, with 16 bases between the two germline ends. Germline V gene data show CDR1 as MGHRA and CDR2 as YSYEKL.